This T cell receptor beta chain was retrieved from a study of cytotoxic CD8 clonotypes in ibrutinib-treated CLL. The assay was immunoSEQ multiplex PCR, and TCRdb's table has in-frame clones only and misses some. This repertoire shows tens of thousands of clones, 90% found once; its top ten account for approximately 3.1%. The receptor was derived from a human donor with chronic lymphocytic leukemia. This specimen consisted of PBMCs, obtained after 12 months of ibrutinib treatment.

The CDR3 DNA sequence: TGTGCCAGCAAACTAGCGGGAGCCTACGAGCAGTACTTC. Its translation is CASKLAGAYEQYF. The rearrangement links TRBV6-1 to TRBJ2-7; TRBD2 matches at 11 bases. The V gene's germline CDR1 is MNHNS and CDR2 SASEGT. The ends lost 7 bases at V and 2 bases at J; junction bases unmatched: 1. CDR3 length: 13 amino acids.